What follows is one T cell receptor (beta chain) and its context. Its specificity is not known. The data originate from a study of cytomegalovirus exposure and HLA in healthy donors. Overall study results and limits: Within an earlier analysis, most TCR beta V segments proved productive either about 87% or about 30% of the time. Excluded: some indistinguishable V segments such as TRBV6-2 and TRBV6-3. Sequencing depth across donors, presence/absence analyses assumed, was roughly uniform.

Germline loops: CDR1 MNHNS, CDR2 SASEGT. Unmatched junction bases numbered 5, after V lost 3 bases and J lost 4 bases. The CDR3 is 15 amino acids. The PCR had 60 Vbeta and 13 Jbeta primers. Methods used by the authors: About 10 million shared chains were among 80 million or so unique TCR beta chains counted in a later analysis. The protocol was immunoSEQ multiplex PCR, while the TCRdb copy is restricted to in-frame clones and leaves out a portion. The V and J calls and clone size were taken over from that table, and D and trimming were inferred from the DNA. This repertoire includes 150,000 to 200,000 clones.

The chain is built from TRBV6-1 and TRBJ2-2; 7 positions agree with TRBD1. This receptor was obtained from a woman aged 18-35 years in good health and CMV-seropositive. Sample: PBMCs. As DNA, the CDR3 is TGTGCCAGCAGTGACCTGGGACAGAGCACCGGGGAGCTGTTTTTT. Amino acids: CASSDLGQSTGELFF.